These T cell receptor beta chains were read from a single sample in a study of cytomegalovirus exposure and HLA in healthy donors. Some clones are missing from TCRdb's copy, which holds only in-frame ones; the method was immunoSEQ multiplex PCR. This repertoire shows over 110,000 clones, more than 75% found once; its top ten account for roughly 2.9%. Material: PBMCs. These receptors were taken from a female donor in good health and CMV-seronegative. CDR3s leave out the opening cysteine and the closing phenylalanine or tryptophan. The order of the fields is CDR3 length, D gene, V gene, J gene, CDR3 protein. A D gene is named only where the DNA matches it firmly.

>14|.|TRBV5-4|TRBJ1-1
ASSYPGTRGNTEAF
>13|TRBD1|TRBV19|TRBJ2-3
ASRDRGRSTDTQY
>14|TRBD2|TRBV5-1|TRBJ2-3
ASSLSAGASTDTQY
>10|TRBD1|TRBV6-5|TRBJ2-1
ASSSDRGYRF
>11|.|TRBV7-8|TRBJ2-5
ASRARGKETQY
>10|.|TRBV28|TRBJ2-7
ASSLVGAKQY
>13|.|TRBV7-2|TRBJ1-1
ASSLVWPENTEAF
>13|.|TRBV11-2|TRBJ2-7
ASSRYTQSSYEQY
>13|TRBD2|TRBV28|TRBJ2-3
AAPKRGGSTDTQY
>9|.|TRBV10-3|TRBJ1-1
AISEQGRAF
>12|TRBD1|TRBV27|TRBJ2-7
ASSSDRVLYEQY
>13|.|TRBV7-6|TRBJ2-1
ASSFETRFDNEQF
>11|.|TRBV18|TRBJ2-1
ASSPGGNNEQF
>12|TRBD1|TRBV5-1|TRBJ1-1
ASSPGGSVTEAF
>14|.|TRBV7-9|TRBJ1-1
ASSPRQAGSWTEAF
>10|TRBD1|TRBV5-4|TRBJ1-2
ASSRDSRGYT
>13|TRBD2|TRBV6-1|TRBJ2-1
ASRGLAGGINEQF
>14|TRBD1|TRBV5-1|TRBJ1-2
ASSQKAGTESYGYT
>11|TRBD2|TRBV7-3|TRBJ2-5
ASSQLAGETQY
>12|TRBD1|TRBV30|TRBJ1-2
AWSDRVANYGYT
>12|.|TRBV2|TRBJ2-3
ASSTEEFGDTQY
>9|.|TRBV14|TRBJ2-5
ASSREETQY
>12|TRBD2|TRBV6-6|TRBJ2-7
ASSYGTRVSEQY
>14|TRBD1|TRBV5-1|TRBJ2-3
ASSVPGQGTSDTQY
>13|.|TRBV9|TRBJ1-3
ASSSAQGSGNTIY
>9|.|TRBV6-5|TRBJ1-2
ASGGPNGYT
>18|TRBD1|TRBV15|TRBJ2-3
ATSRDRRGGQGGTKDTQY
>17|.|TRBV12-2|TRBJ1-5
ASRLGVWGGVISNQPQH
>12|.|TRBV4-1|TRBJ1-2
ASSQGGLNYGYT
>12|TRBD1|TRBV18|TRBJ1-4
ASHPDRVGEKLF
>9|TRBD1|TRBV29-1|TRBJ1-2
SVVRGHGYT
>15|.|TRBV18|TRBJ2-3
ASSPVWARRGTDTQY
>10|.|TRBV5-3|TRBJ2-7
ARSSTGYEQY
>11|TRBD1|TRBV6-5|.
ASRGDRGREQY
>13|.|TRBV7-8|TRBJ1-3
ASSLIAGTDGTIY